The sequence of this TCR beta chain was determined in a study of beta chain features in type 1 diabetes. General observations from the study: TCRB CDR3s from Type 1 diabetes patients were moderately but significantly shorter in all four CD4+ subsets. It was among patients, rather than healthy donors, that naive, central memory and Treg TCRB repertoires appeared more similar.

Every isolated RNA sample was fully reverse transcribed, so sequencing captured expressed TCRB transcripts. Sequenced by immunoSEQ multiplex PCR; TCRdb stores in-frame clones only, minus some. The sample yields hundreds of thousands of clones, 13% seen once. This clone has more than one count but fewer than ten. Its antigen remains unidentified. With 6 bases removed from V and 0 bases from J, the gap between germline ends came to 12 bases. This CDR3 has 15 residues. Germline CDR1 and CDR2: MGHDK and SYGVNS. It was via CD45RO/CCR7/CD25/CD127/CD95/CD27 that CD4+ naive, central memory, regulatory and stem cell-like memory cells were sorted.

Sequencing was performed on naive CD4+ T cells from blood. This clonotype was obtained from a man aged 18 to 30 with type 1 diabetes. V and J are TRBV25-1 and TRBJ1-3; D perhaps matches TRBD1 (6 bases). The CDR3 loop reads CASRQTGHSGNTIYF. The CDR3 DNA follows: TGTGCCAGCAGGCAGACAGGCCACTCTGGAAACACCATATATTTT. The entire variable domain, with the rest obtained from reference TRBV25-1 and TRBJ1-3, is as follows: EADIYQTPRYLVIGTGKKITLECSQTMGHDKMYWYQQDPGMELHLIHYSYGVNSTEKGDLSSESTVSRIRTEHFPLTLESARPSHTSQYLCASRQTGHSGNTIYFGEGSWLTVV.